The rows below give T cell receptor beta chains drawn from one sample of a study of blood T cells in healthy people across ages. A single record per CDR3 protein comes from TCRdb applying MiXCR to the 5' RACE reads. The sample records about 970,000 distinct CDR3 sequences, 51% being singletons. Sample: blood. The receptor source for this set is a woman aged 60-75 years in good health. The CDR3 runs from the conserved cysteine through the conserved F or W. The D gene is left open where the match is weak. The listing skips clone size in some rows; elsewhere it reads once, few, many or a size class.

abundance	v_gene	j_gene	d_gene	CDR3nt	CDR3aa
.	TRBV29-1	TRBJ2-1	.	TGCAGCGTTGTGGGGACAAATCCAATGGGTGAGCAGTTCTTC	CSVVGTNPMGEQFF
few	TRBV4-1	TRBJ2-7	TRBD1	TGCGCCAGCAGCCAAGATCTAGGACAGGGTTCGTACGAGCAGTACTTC	CASSQDLGQGSYEQYF
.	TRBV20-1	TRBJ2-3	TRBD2	TGCAGTGCTAGCCGGGGACTAGCGGGAGCTGCTGATACGCAGTATTTT	CSASRGLAGAADTQYF
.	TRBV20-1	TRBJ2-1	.	TGCAGTGCAACTCCGGGCCAGAGCTCCTACAATGAGCAGTTCTTC	CSATPGQSSYNEQFF
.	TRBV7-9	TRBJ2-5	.	TGTGCCAGCAGCTTAGGCGGGCAGGGTCAAGAGACCCAGTACTTC	CASSLGGQGQETQYF
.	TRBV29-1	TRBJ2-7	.	TGCAGCGTTGATCGACAGGCTGAGGCCCAGTACTTC	CSVDRQAEAQYF
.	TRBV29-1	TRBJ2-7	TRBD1	TGCAGCGCCGTCGGCAGGGGGCTGGGAGAGCAGTACTTC	CSAVGRGLGEQYF
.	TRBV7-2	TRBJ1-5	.	TGTGCCAGCAGCGGACAGTTCAATCAGCCCCAGCATTTT	CASSGQFNQPQHF
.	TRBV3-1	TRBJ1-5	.	TGTGCCAGCAGCGCTGGGATAATCAGCCCCCAGCATTTT	CASSAGIISPQHF
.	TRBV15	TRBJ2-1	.	TGTGCCACCAGTACCGTGGGTAGCTCCTACAATGAGCAGTTCTTC	CATSTVGSSYNEQFF
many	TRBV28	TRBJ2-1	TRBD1	TGTGCCAGCAGTTTTTTTGGCTGGGACAGACAGGGCTCCTACAATGAGCAGTTCTTC	CASSFFGWDRQGSYNEQFF
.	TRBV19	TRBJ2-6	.	TGTGCCAGTAGAACAAAGCTAACAGGGACTGGGGCCAACGTCCTGACTTTC	CASRTKLTGTGANVLTF
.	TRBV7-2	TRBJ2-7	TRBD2	TGTGCCAGCAGCACCCAGGGACTAGCGGGCTACGAGCAGTACTTC	CASSTQGLAGYEQYF
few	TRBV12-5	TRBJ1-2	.	TGTGCTAGTGGTTTGGTGGGAGTTGGCTACACCTTC	CASGLVGVGYTF
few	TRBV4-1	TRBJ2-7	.	TGCGCCAGCAGCCTGTCCGCTATAGGAGTCAGCTACGAGCAGTACTTC	CASSLSAIGVSYEQYF
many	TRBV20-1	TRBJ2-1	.	TGCAGTGCCAGAGGAATAGTCCGAGCACCGGGGGATGAGCAGTTCTTC	CSARGIVRAPGDEQFF
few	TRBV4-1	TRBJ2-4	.	TGCGCCAGCAGCCAGTTCATAGCCCCAAACATTCAGTACTTC	CASSQFIAPNIQYF
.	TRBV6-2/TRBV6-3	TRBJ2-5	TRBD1	TGTGCCAGCAAAGAGGACAGGGGAGGCCCGCAGTACTTC	CASKEDRGGPQYF
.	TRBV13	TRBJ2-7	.	TGTGCCAGCAGACTCTCCGGGACATTTTCCTACGAGCAGTACTTC	CASRLSGTFSYEQYF
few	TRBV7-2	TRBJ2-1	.	TGTGCCAGCAGCTTAGGGACTACTCCCTACAATGAGCAGTTCTTC	CASSLGTTPYNEQFF
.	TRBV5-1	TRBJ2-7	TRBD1	TGCGCCAGCAGTCGTGACCCGGGACAGGGATCCTACGAGCAGTACTTC	CASSRDPGQGSYEQYF
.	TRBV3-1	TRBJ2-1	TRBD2	TGTGCCAGCAGCCAAGGACTAGCAGTAGTCAATGAGCAGTTCTTC	CASSQGLAVVNEQFF
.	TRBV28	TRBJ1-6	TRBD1	TGTGCCAGCAACCTAGGACAGGAGAATTCACCCCTCCACTTT	CASNLGQENSPLHF
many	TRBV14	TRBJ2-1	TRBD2	TGTGCCAGCAGCCAAGTAGCGGGAGCTTACAATGAGCAGTTCTTC	CASSQVAGAYNEQFF
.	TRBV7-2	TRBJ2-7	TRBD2	TGTGCCAGCAGCTTAGCCTGGTCAGCGGGAGTCGTCGAGCAGTACTTC	CASSLAWSAGVVEQYF
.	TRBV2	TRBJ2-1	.	TGTGCCAGCAGTAAAAATGGAGGGAACAATGAGCAGTTCTTC	CASSKNGGNNEQFF
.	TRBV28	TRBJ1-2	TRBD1	TGTGCCAACGGGGGCACAGGGGATGGCTACACCTTC	CANGGTGDGYTF
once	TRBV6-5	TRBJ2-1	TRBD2	TGTGCCAGCAGTTACTCGGGTAGCGGGAGTTTGTACAATGAGCAGTTCTTC	CASSYSGSGSLYNEQFF
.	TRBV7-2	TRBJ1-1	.	TGTGCCAGCAGCTTGGGCCCGGGCAGGAACACTGAAGCTTTCTTT	CASSLGPGRNTEAFF
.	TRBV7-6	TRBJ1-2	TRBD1	TGTGCCAGCAGCTTAGAAAAATTCGGACAGGGGGCAAACTATGGCTACACCTTC	CASSLEKFGQGANYGYTF
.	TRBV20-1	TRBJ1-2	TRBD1	TGCAGTGCTATTGCAGGGGGTATGGACTATGGCTACACCTTC	CSAIAGGMDYGYTF
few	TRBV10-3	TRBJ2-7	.	TGTGCCATCAGTGACATCCGCATTGCGGGAAACGAGCAGTACTTC	CAISDIRIAGNEQYF
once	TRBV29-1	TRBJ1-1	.	TGCAGCGTTTTACGATTGCAGGACACTGAAGCTTTCTTT	CSVLRLQDTEAFF
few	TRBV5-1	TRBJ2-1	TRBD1	TGCGCCAGCAGCTTACAGGGGTACGGCTACAATGAGCAGTTCTTC	CASSLQGYGYNEQFF
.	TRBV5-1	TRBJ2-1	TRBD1	TGCGCCAGCAGCCCTGTCCCGACAGGGAATACGAATGAGCAGTTCTTC	CASSPVPTGNTNEQFF
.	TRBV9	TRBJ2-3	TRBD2	TGTGCCAGCAGTGCAGCGGGAGGGCCGCCTAGCACAGATACGCAGTATTTT	CASSAAGGPPSTDTQYF
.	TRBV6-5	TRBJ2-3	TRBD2	TGTGCCAGCAGTTACTCGATGGCACTAGCGGGCACAGATACGCAGTATTTT	CASSYSMALAGTDTQYF
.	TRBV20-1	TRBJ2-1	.	TGCAGTGCTCCTCCAGCGGGTCTGGGCAATGAGCAGTTCTTC	CSAPPAGLGNEQFF
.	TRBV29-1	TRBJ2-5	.	TGCAGCGTTGCTCCAGGGCGGGGTTACAATGAGCAGTACTTC	CSVAPGRGYNEQYF
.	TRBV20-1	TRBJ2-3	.	TGCAGTGGCGAGCCCGGGACTGGGGGAGATACGCAGTATTTT	CSGEPGTGGDTQYF
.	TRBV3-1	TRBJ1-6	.	TGTGCCAGCAATGTACCAAATTCACCCCTCCACTTT	CASNVPNSPLHF
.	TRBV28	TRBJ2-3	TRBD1	TGTGCCAGCAAATCGGGACAGGGGAAAGATACGCAGTATTTT	CASKSGQGKDTQYF
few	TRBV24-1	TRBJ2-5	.	TGTGCCACCAGTGACAGGCGGCCCCAAGAGACCCAGTACTTC	CATSDRRPQETQYF
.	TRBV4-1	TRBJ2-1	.	TGCGCCAGCAGCCCGGCAGATGAGACTAGGTTCTTC	CASSPADETRFF
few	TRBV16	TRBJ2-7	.	TGTGCCAGCAGCCCTACTTCCGGGTACGGGAACTACGAGCAGTACTTC	CASSPTSGYGNYEQYF
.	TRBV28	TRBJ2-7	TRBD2	TGTGCCAGCAGTTTAACGGGGTCTAGCGGGATGTACGAGCAGTACTTC	CASSLTGSSGMYEQYF
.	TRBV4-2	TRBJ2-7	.	TGTGCCAGCAGCCAAGGGTGGGAAAAGGGTTACGAGCAGTACTTC	CASSQGWEKGYEQYF
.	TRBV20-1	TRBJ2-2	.	TGCAGTGCTAGGCCGTGGAGGAACACCGGGGAGCTGTTTTTT	CSARPWRNTGELFF
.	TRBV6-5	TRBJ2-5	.	TGTGCCAGCATGGGGGTATGGGGAGGTGAAGAGACCCAGTACTTC	CASMGVWGGEETQYF
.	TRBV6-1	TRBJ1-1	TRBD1	TGTGCCAGCAGAACGACAGGGGAGTTTACTCAAGCTTTCTTT	CASRTTGEFTQAFF
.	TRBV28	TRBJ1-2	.	TGTGCCAGCAGACCCTCTGGAACAGGGAATGGCTACACCTTC	CASRPSGTGNGYTF
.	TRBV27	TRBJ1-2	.	TGTGCCAGCAGATCAGGGGCGGGGGCGATCGGGAACTATGGCTACACCTTC	CASRSGAGAIGNYGYTF
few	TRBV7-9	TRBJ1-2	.	TGTGCCAGCAGCTTCATTGTGGGGGCAGATGGCTACACCTTC	CASSFIVGADGYTF
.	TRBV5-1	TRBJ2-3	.	.	CASSLSGLYEQYFGPGTDTQYF
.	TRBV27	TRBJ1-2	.	TGTGCCAGCAGTTTCGGAGGCACTAACTATGGCTACACCTTC	CASSFGGTNYGYTF
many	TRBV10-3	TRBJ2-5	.	TGTGCCATCAGTGAGTCGGATATCGAGACCCAGTACTTC	CAISESDIETQYF
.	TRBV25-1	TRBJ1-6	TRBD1	TGTGCCAGCAGTGAATTAACGACAGGGGATAATTCACCCCTCCACTTT	CASSELTTGDNSPLHF
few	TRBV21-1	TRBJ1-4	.	TGTGCCAGCAGCAAAGTAGGGTTGGTGGCAACTAATAAAAAACGGTTTTTT	CASSKVGLVATNKKRFF
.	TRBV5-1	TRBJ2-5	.	TGCGCCAGCAGCTTAGAGCAGGGTGAGACCCAGTACTTC	CASSLEQGETQYF